This T cell receptor (beta chain) was retrieved from a study of blood T cell repertoires in COVID-19. The authors' processing: Estimation of nucleated cell counts was performed using reference gene primer amplification. The table came from immunoSEQ multiplex PCR; TCRdb's copy has only in-frame clones and leaves some out. The DNA was the basis for D and trimming; V, J and clone size are from that table. The sample lists tens of thousands of clones; around 84% were seen once. The sequence was collected from a woman of 80 years or more with acute or convalescent COVID-19. Input material: peripheral blood.

In nucleotides, the CDR3 is TGTGCCAGTAGTGCAGTACAGGGGCCCTATGGCTACACCTTC. Its translation: CASSAVQGPYGYTF. This rearrangement joins TRBV19 to TRBJ1-2; 7 positions agree with TRBD1. The junction had 7 bases not matched to a gene; V was cut back by 5 bases and J by 4 bases. CDR3 length: 14 residues. Germline CDR1 reads LNHDA; CDR2 reads SQIVND (reference sequence).